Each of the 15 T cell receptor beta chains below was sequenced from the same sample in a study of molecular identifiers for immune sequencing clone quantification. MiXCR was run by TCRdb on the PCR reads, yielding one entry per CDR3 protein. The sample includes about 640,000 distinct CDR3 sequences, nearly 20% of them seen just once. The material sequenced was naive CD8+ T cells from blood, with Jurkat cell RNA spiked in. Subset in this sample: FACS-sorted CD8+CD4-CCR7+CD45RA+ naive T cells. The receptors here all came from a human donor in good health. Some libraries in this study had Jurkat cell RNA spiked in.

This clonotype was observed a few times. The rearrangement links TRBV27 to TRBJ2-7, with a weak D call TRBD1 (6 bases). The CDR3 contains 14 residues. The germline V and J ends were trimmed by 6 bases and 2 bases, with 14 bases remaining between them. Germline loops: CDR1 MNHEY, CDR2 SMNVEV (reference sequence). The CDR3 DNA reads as TGTGCCAGCAGATATAGACAGGACCCCTACGAGCAGTACTTC. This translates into CASRYRQDPYEQYF.

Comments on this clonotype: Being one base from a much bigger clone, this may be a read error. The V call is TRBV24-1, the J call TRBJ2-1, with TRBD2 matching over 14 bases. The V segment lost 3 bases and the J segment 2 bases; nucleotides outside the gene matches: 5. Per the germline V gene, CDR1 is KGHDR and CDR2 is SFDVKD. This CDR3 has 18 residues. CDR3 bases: TGTGCCACCAGTGATCCCGGGACTAGCGGGGGCCCCTACAATGAGCAGTTCTTC. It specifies CATSDPGTSGGPYNEQFF.

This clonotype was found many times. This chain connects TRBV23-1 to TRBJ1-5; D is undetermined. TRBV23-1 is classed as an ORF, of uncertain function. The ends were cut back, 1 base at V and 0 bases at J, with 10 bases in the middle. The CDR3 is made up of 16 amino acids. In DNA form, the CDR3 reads TGCGCCAGCAGTCAATTGTTGACGGCTAGCAATCAGCCCCAGCATTTT. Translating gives CASSQLLTASNQPQHF.

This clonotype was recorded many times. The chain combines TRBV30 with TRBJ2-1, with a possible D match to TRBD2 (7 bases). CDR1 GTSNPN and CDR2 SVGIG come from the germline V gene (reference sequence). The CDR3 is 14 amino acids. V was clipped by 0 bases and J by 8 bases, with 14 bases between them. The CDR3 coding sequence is TGTGCCTGGAGTGTGAGGGGGGGCTTCTATGAGCAGTTCTTC. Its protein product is CAWSVRGGFYEQFF.

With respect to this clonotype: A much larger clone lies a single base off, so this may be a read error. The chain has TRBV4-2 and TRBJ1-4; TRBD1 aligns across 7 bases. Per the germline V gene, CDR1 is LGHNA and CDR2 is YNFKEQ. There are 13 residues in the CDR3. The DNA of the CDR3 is TGTGCCAGCGGCCAAGACCGACAGGGAAAACTGTTTTTT. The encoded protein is CASGQDRQGKLFF.

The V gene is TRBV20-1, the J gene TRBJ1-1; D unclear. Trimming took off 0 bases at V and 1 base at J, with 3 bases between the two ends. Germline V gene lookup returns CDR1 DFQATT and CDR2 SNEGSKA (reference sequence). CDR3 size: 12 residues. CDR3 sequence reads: CSARDQNTEAFF. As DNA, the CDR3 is TGCAGTGCTAGAGATCAGAACACTGAAGCTTTCTTT.

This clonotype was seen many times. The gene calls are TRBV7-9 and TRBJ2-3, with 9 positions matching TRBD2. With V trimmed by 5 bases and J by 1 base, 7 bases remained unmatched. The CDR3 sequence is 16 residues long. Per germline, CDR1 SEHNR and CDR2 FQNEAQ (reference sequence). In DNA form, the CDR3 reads TGTGCCAGCAGCCCCAGTGTAGCGGGGGGCACAGATACGCAGTATTTT. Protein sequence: CASSPSVAGGTDTQYF.

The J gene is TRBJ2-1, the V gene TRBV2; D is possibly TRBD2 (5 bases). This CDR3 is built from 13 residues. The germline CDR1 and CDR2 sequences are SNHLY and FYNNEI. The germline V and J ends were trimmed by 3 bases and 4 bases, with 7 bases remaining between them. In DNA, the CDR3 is TGTGCCAGCAGTGACGGACTGTACAATGAGCAGTTCTTC. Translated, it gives CASSDGLYNEQFF.

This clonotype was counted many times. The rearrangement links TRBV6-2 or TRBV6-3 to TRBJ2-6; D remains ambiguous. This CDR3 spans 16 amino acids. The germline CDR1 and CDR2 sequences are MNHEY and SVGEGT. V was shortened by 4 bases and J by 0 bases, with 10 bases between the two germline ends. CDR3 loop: CASSLDIVSGANVLTF. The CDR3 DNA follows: TGTGCCAGCAGTTTAGACATTGTCTCTGGGGCCAACGTCCTGACTTTC.

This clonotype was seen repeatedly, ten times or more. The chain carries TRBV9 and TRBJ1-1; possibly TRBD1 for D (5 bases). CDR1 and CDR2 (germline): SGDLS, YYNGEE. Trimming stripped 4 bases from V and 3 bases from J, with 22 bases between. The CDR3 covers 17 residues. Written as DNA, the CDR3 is TGTGCCAGCAGCTCGGGGGTTGAACCGGACCGTGACACTGAAGCTTTCTTT. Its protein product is CASSSGVEPDRDTEAFF.

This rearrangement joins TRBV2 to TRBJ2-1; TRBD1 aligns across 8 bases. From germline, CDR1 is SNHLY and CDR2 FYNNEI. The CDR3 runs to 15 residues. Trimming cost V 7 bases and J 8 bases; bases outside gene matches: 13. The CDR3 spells CASNRGLDRVDEQFF. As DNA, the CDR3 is TGTGCCAGCAACCGAGGGCTGGACAGGGTTGATGAGCAGTTCTTC.

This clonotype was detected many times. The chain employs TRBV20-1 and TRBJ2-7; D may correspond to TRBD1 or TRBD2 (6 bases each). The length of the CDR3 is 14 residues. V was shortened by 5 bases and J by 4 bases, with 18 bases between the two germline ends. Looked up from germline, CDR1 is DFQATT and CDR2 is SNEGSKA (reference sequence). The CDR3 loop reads CSALDIRGRYEQYF. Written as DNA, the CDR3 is TGCAGTGCTCTGGATATTCGGGGGCGATACGAGCAGTACTTC.

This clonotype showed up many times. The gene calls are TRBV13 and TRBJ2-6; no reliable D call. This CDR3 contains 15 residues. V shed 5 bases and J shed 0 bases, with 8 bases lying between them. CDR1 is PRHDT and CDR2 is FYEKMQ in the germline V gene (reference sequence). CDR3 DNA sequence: TGTGCCAGCAGCCAAGGGCGCTCTGGGGCCAACGTCCTGACTTTC. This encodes CASSQGRSGANVLTF.

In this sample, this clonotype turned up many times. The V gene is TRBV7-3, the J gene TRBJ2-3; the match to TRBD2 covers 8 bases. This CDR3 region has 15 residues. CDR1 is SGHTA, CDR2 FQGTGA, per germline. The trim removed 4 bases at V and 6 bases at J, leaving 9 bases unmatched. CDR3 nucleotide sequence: TGTGCCAGCAGCTCCGGGGGGGGTATGGGGGATACGCAGTATTTT. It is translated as CASSSGGGMGDTQYF.

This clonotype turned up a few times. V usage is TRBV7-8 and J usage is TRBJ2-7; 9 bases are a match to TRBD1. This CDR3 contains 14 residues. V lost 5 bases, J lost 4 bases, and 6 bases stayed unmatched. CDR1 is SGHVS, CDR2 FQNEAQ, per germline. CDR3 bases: TGTGCCAGCAGCGAGAGGGACAGGGTTTACGAGCAGTACTTC. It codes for CASSERDRVYEQYF.